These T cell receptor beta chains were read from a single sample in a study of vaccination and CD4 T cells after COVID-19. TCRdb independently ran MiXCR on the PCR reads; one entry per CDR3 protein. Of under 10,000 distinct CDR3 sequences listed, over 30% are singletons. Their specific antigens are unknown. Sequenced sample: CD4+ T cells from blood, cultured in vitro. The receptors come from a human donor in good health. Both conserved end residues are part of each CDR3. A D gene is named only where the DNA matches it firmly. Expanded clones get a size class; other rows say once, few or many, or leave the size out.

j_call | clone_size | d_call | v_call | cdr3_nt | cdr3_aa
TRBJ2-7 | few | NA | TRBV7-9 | TGTGCCAGCAGCCACACCTCCGCCGAGCAGTACTTC | CASSHTSAEQYF
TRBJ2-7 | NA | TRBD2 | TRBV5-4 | TGTGCCAGCAGCTTAGGGACTAGCGGGAGGGCTACCTACGAGCAGTACTTC | CASSLGTSGRATYEQYF
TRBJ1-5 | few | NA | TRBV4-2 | TGTGCCAGCAGCCAACCTACAGGGCCCCAGCATTTT | CASSQPTGPQHF
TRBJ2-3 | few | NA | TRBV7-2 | TGTGCCAGCAGCCGGAGGAGCTATAGCACAGATACGCAGTATTTT | CASSRRSYSTDTQYF
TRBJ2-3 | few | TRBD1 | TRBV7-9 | TGTGCCAGCAGCTTAGAGGGGGCCGCAGATACGCAGTATTTT | CASSLEGAADTQYF
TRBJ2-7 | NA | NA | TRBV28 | TGTGCCAGCACCTGGGGGGTTTCCTACGAGCAGTACTTC | CASTWGVSYEQYF
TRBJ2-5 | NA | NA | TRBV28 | TGTGCCAGCAGTCCCCTAGGGGTTGGGCGAGAGACCCAGTACTTC | CASSPLGVGRETQYF
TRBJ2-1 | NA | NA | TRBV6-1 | TGTGCCACCGCACAGGGTTACGGCAATGAGCAGTTCTTC | CATAQGYGNEQFF
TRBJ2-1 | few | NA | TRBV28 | TGTGCCAGCAGTCTACCGGGACTACCCCCGGACAGTGAGCAGTTCTTC | CASSLPGLPPDSEQFF
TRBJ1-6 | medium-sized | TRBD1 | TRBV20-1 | TGCAGTGCCGTATCAACAGGGGTGGTTTCACCCCTCCACTTT | CSAVSTGVVSPLHF
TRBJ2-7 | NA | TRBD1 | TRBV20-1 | TGCAGTGCTAGAGATTGGACAGGGGGCGAGTCCGAGCAGTACTTC | CSARDWTGGESEQYF
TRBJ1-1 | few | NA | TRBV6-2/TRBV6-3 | TGTGCCAGCAACACGGGGACAAGAGAAGCTTTCTTT | CASNTGTREAFF
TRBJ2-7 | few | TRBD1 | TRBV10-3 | TGTGCCATCACGGGGACAGGGGTTGCCGAGCAGTACTTC | CAITGTGVAEQYF
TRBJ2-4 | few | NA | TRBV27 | TGTGCCAGCAGTATCGGGGGGCGGGACATTCAGTACTTC | CASSIGGRDIQYF
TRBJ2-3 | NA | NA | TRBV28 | TGTGCCAGCAGTTTAATAGCGGGCACAGATACGCAGTATTTT | CASSLIAGTDTQYF
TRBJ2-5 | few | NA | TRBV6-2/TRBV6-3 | TGTGCCAGCAGTTACGGGGGGGCGAGTATGGAGACCCAGTACTTC | CASSYGGASMETQYF
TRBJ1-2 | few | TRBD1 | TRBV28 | TGTGCCAGCAGTCCGAATTGGAACGGACAGGGTTTCTATGGCTACACCTTC | CASSPNWNGQGFYGYTF
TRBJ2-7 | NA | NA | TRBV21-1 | TGTGCCAGCAGCTCGACCCGTCCGGGACAGGGACTCTACGAGCAGTACTTC | CASSSTRPGQGLYEQYF
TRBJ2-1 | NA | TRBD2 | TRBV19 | TGTGCCAGTAGTATCGTGGGAGGGCCAGGTAATGAGCAGTTCTTC | CASSIVGGPGNEQFF
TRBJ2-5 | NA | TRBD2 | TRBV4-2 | TGTGCCAGCAGCCAAGGGACTAGCGGGAGGGAAGAGACCCAGCACTTC | CASSQGTSGREETQHF
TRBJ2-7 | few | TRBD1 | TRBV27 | TGTGCCAGCAGCCCTAACAGGGGGCTCTCCTACGAGCAGTACTTC | CASSPNRGLSYEQYF
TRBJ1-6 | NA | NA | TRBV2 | TGTGCCAGCAGTGACAGGGGACCCAATTCACCCCTCCACTTT | CASSDRGPNSPLHF
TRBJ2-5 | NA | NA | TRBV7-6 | TGTGCCAGCAGCTTACGGTCGTTAGAGACCCAGTACTTC | CASSLRSLETQYF
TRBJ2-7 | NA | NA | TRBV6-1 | TGTGCCAGCAGTCGACTAAATGGGCCTGGGTTCGCCTACGAGCAGTACTTC | CASSRLNGPGFAYEQYF
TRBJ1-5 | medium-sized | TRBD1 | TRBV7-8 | TGTGCCAGCAGCGCCCGACAGGGAGTGGGGGGTCAGCCCCAGCATTTT | CASSARQGVGGQPQHF
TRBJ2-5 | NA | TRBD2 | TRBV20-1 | TGCAGTGCTAGGGGTAGCGGGACCCAAGAGACCCAGTACTTC | CSARGSGTQETQYF
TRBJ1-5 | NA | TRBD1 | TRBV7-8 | TGTGCCAGCAGCGACACCGGACAGGGCAATCAGCCCCAGCATTTT | CASSDTGQGNQPQHF
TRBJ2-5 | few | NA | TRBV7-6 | TGTGCCAGCAGCTCACGGGGTTTTCTCGTACCATCAGAGACCCAGTACTTC | CASSSRGFLVPSETQYF
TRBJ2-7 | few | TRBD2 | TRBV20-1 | TGCAGTGCTGCCGGACTAGCCTACGAGCAGTACTTC | CSAAGLAYEQYF
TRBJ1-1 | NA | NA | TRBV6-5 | TGTGCCAGCAGTTACTCGAGGGTAGGGAGCCACAGGACCACTGAAGCTTTCTTT | CASSYSRVGSHRTTEAFF
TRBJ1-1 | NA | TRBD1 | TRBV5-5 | TGTGCCAGCAGCTTCAGGACAGGGGGCATCACTGAAGCTTTCTTT | CASSFRTGGITEAFF
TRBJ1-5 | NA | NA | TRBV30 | TGTGCCTGGAGTGCGGCAGTCAATCAGCCCCAGCATTTT | CAWSAAVNQPQHF
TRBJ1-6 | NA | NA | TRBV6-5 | TGTGCCAGCAGTTACATCGGGGCATCAACATATTCACCCCTCCACTTT | CASSYIGASTYSPLHF